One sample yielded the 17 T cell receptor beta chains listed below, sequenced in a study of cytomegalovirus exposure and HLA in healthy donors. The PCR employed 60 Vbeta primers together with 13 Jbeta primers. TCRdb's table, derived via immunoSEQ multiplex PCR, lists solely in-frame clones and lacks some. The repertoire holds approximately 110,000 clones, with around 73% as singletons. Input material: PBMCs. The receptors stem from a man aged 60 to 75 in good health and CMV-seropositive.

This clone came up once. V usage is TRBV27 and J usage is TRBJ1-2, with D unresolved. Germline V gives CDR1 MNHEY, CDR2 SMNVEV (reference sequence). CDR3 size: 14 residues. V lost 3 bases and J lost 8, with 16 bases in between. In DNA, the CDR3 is TGTGCCAGCAGTTTTAGGGAGGCCGTATCCGGCTACACCTTC. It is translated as CASSFREAVSGYTF.

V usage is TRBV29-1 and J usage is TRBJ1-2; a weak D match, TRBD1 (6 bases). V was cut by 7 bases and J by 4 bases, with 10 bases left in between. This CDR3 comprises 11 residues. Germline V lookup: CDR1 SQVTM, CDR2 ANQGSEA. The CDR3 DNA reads TGCAGCGCACTCAGGGGCTATGGCTACACCTTC. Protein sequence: CSALRGYGYTF.

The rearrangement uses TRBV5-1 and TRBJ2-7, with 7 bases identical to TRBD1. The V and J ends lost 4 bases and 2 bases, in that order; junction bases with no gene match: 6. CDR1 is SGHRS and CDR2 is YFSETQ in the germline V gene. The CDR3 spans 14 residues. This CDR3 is CASSTRTGPYEQYF. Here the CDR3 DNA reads TGCGCCAGCAGCACGCGGACAGGCCCCTACGAGCAGTACTTC.

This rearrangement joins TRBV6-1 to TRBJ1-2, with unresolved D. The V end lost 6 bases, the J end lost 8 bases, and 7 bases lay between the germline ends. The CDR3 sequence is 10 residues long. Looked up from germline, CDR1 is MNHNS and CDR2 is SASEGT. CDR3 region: CASRLRGYTF. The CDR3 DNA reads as TGTGCCAGCAGACTTCGCGGCTACACCTTC.

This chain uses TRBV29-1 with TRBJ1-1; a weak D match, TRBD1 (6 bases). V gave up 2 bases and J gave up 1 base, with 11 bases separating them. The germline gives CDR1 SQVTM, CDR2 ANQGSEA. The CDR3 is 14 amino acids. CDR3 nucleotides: TGCAGCGTTGAATTTTGGGGGCGGAACACTGAAGCTTTCTTT. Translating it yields CSVEFWGRNTEAFF.

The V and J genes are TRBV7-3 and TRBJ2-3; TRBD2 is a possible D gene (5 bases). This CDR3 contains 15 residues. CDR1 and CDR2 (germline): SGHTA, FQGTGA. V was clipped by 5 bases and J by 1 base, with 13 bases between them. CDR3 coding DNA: TGTGCCAGCAGCAGCTTAACTAGTGGCACAGATACGCAGTATTTT. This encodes CASSSLTSGTDTQYF. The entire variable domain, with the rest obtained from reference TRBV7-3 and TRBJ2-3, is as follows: GAGVSQTPSNKVTEKGKYVELRCDPISGHTALYWYRQSLGQGPEFLIYFQGTGAADDSGLPNDRFFAVRPEGSVSTLKIQRTERGDSAVYLCASSSLTSGTDTQYFGPGTRLTVL.

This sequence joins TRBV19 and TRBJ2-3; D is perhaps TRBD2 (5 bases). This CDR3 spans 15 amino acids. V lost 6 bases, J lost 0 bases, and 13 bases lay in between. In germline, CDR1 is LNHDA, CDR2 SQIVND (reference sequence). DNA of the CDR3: TGTGCCAGTAGCTTCGGACTGCCAAGCACAGATACGCAGTATTTT. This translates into CASSFGLPSTDTQYF.

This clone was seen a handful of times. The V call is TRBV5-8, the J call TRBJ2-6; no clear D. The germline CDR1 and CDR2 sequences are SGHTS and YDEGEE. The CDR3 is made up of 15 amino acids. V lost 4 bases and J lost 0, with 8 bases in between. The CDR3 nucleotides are TGTGCCAGCAGCCTCCCAGTCTCTGGGGCCAACGTCCTGACTTTC. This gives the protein CASSLPVSGANVLTF.

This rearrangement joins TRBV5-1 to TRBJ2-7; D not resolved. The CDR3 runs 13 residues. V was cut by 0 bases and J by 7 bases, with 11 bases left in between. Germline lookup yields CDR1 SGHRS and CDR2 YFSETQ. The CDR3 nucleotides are TGCGCCAGCAGCTTGGATCAGGATGGTGAGCAGTACTTC. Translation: CASSLDQDGEQYF.

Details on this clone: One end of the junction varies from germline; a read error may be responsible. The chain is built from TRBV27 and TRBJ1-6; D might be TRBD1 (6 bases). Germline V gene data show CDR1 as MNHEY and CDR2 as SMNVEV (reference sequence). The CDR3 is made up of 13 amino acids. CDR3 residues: CASNYREGSPLHF. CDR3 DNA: TGTGCAAGCAATTACAGGGAGGGCTCACCCCTCCACTTT.

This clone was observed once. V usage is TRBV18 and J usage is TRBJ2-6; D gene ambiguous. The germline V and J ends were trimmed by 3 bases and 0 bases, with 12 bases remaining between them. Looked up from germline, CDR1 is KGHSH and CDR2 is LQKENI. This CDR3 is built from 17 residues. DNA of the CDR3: TGTGCCAGCTCACCCACGGTGCTGAGCTCTGGGGCCAACGTCCTGACTTTC. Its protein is CASSPTVLSSGANVLTF.

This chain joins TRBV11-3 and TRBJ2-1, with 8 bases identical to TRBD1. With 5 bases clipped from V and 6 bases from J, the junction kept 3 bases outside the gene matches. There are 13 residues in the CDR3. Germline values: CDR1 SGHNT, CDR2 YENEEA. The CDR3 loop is CASSLTGGNEQFF. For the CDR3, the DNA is TGTGCCAGCAGCCTCACAGGGGGCAATGAGCAGTTCTTC.

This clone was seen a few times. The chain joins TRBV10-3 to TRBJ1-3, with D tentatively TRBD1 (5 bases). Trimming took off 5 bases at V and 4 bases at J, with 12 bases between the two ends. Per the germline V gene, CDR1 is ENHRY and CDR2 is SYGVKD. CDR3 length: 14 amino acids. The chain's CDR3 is CAISPGTEGNTIYF. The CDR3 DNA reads TGTGCCATCAGTCCCGGGACTGAGGGAAACACCATATATTTT.

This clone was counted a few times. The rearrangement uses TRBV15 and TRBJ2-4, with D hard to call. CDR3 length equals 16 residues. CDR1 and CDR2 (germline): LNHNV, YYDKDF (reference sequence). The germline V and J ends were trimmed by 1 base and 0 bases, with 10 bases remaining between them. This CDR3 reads CATSRVNAVAKNIQYF. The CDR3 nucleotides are TGTGCCACCAGCAGAGTAAATGCGGTAGCCAAAAACATTCAGTACTTC.

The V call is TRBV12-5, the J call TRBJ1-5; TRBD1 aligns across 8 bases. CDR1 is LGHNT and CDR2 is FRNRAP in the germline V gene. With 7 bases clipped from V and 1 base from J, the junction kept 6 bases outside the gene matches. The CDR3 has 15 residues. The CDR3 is CASAPDRASNQPQHF. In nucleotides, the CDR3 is TGTGCTAGTGCTCCGGACAGGGCGAGCAATCAGCCCCAGCATTTT.

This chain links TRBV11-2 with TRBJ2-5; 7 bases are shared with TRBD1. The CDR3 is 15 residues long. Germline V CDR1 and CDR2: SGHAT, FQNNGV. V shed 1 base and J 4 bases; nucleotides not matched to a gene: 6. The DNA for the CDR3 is TGTGCCAGCAGCTTAGGAGTGACAGGGCGAGAGACCCAGTACTTC. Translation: CASSLGVTGRETQYF.

The CDR3 spells CASSLRQGLGYEQYF. The CDR3, as DNA: TGCGCCAGCAGCTTGAGGCAGGGTCTAGGGTACGAGCAGTACTTC. The rearrangement joins TRBV5-1 to TRBJ2-7; perhaps TRBD1 as D (5 bases). CDR3 length equals 15 residues. The germline V and J ends were trimmed by 1 base and 4 bases, with 15 bases remaining between them. Germline-derived CDR1 and CDR2 are SGHRS and YFSETQ.